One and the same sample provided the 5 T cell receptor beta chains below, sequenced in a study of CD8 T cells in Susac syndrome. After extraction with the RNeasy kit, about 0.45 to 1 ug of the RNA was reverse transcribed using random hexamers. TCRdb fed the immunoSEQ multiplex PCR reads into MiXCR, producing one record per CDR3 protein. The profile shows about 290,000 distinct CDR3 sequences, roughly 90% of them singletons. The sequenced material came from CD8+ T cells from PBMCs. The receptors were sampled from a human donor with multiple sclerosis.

CDR3 coding DNA: TGTGCCAGTAGTTGGACAGGGGGCGTCAATCAGCCCCAGCATTTT. Amino acid sequence: CASSWTGGVNQPQHF. The chain has TRBV19 and TRBJ1-5; 11 bases match TRBD1. Germline CDR1 is LNHDA and CDR2 is SQIVND (reference sequence). The CDR3 contains 15 residues. The V gene end was trimmed by 5 bases and the J gene end by 3 bases; junction bases not matched to a gene: 3.

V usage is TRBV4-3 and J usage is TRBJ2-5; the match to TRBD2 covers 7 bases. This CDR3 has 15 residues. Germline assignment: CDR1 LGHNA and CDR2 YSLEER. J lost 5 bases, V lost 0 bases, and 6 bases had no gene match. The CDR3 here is CASSQEVGGGETQYF. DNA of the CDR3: TGCGCCAGCAGCCAAGAAGTCGGGGGAGGGGAGACCCAGTACTTC.

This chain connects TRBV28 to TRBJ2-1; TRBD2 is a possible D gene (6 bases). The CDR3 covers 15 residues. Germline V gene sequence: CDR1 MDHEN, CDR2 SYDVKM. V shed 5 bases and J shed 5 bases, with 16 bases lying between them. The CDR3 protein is CASSRRGNNNNEQFF. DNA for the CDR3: TGTGCCAGCAGTAGGCGGGGTAACAACAACAATGAGCAGTTCTTC.

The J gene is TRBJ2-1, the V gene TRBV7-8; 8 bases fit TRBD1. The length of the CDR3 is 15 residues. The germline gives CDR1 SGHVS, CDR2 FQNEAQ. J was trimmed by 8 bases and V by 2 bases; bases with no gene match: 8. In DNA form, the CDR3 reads TGTGCCAGCAGCTTATGGGGTGCAGGGGGCGATGAGCAGTTCTTC. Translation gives CASSLWGAGGDEQFF.

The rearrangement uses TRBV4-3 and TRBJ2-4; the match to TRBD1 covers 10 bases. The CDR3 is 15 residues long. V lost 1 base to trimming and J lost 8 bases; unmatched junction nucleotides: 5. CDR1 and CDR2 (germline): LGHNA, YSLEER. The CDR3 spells CASSQGDRGSDIQYF. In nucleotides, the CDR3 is TGCGCCAGCAGCCAAGGGGACAGGGGTTCGGACATTCAGTACTTC.